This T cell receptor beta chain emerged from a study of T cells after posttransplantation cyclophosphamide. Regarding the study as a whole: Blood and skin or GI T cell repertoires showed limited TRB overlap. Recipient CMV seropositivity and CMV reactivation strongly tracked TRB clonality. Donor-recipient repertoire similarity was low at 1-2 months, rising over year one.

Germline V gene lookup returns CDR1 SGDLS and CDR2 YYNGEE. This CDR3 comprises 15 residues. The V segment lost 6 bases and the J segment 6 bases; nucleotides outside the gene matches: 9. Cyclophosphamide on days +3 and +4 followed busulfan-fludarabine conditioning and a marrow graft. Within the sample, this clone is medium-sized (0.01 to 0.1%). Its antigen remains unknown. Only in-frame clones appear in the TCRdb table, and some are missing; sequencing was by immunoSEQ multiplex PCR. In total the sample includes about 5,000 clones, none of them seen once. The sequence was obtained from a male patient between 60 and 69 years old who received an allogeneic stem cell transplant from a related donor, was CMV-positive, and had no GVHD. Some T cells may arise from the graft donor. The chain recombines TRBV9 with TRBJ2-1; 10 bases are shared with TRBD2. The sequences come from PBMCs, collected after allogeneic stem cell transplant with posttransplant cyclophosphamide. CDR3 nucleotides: TGTGCCAGCACCTATAGCGGGGGGACGGGCAATGAGCAGTTCTTC. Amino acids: CASTYSGGTGNEQFF.